This T cell receptor (delta chain) was identified during a study of Vδ1+ human thymocytes. Whole-study results and caveats: Despite high sort purity, about 19% of thymic T cell receptor delta sequences were Vdelta2. Thymic TRG and TRD repertoires appeared highly polyclonal.

The template was reverse-transcribed extracted RNA. CDR3 amplicons came from multiplex PCR with pooled V-gene forward and constant-region reverse primers. TCRdb re-called the multiplex PCR reads via CATT. Among around 19,000 delta-chain clones, 8% to 10% were seen once, and the ten largest hold approximately 1%. As regards this clone: The antigen remains undetermined.

This CDR3 comprises 18 residues. V shed 0 bases and J 3 bases; nucleotides not matched to a gene: 13. Germline V CDR1 and CDR2: GEAIGNYY, EKD. This chain links TRDV2 with TRDJ1; 9 bases align to TRDD3. The source material was Vdelta1+ gamma-delta thymocytes from the thymus. The subset is: FACS-sorted CD3+ TCRalphabeta- TCRVdelta1+ TCRVdelta2- thymocytes. The sequence derives from a child younger than two who had congenital heart surgery. The CDR3 protein is CACDTGTGGARYADKLIF. The DNA for the CDR3 is TGTGCCTGTGACACCGGGACTGGGGGAGCGAGGTACGCCGATAAACTCATCTTT.